This T cell receptor (beta chain) is drawn from a study of regulatory T cells in long-lasting Graves disease. Time point noted: persistent/refractory GD, antithyroid drugs over 5 years with positive TRAb. With RNA extracted from PBMCs as input, the TCR library was made. Graves' disease diagnoses used American Thyroid Association guidelines. The patients were enrolled through endocrinology in Xi'an, China. Arm-PCR with iRepertoire HTBI primers amplified the CDR3 regions for these TCR beta libraries. TCRdb passed the multiplex PCR reads through MiXCR, listing each CDR3 protein once. In the table there are a few hundred thousand distinct CDR3 sequences, 20% to 25% of which are singletons. Study-wide results and limits: Among samples with persistent disease, TRBV28, TRBJ1-2 and TRBJ2-5 were favored.

This clonotype was picked up many times. Its cognate antigen is unknown. V lost 2 bases and J 4 bases, leaving 12 bases between the germline ends. In germline, CDR1 is MDHEN, CDR2 SYDVKM. The CDR3 totals 15 residues. This specimen consisted of peripheral blood mononuclear cells (PBMCs), obtained when the disease was refractory, from a patient treated with antithyroid drugs. The receptor was derived from a woman aged 40-49 years with Graves disease. V usage is TRBV28 and J usage is TRBJ2-1; possible D gene TRBD1, 6 bases. This CDR3 is CASSLGGQLYNEQFF. CDR3 DNA sequence: TGTGCCAGCAGTTTAGGTGGACAGCTTTACAATGAGCAGTTCTTC.